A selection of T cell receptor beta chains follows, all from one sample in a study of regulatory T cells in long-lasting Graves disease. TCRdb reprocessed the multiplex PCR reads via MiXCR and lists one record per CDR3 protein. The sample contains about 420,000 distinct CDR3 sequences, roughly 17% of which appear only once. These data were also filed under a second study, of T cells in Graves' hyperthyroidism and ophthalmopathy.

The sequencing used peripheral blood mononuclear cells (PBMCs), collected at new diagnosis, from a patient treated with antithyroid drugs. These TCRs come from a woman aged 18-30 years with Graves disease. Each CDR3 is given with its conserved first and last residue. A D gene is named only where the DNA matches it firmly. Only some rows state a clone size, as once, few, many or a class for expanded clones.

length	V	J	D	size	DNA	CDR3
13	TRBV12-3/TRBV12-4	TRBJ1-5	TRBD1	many	TGTGCCAGCACAACAGGGGGCAATCAGCCCCAGCATTTT	CASTTGGNQPQHF
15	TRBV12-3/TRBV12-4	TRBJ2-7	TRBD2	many	TGTGCCAGCAGTTGGAGCGGGAGACACTCCTACGAGCAGTACTTC	CASSWSGRHSYEQYF
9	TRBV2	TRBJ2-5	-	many	TGTGCCGGACAAGAGACCCAGTACTTC	CAGQETQYF
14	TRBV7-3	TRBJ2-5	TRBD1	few	TGTGCCAGCAGCGACACAGGGGGCCGGGAGACACAGTACTTC	CASSDTGGRETQYF
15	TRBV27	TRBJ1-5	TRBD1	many	TGTGCCAGCAGTCCTAGACAGGGCCGGAATCAGCCCCAGCATTTT	CASSPRQGRNQPQHF
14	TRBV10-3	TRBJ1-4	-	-	TGTGCCACACGTGACCGGGGAGTGAATGAAAAACTGTTTTTT	CATRDRGVNEKLFF
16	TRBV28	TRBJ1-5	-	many	TGTGCCAGCAGCGCCGTTTGGGGGGGGGACAATCAGCCCCAGCATTTT	CASSAVWGGDNQPQHF
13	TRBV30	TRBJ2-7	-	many	TGTGCCTGGAGTGTACTAGGTCCGAACGAGCAGTACTTC	CAWSVLGPNEQYF
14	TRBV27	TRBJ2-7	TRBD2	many	TGTGCCAGCAGCCCTTTTATAGCGGGAGGCGAGCAGTACTTC	CASSPFIAGGEQYF
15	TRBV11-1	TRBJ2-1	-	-	TGTGCCAGCAGCTTACGGGTGTTTAGGGACAATGAGCAGTTCTTC	CASSLRVFRDNEQFF
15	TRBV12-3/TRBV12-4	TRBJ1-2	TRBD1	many	TGTGCCAGCAGTCCCACCGGGACAGGGGCGTCGGGCTACACCTTC	CASSPTGTGASGYTF
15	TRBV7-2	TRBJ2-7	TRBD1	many	TGTGCCAGCAGCTTCAGGTCGGGACAGAACTACGAGCAGTACTTC	CASSFRSGQNYEQYF
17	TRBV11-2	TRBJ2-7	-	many	TGTGCCAGCAGCCCCCCCCCTTTAGCGGAGCTTTACTACGAGCAGTACTTC	CASSPPPLAELYYEQYF
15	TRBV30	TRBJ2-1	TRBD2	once	TGTGCCTGGAGTATCGGACTAGCGGGAATGAATGAGCAGTTCTTC	CAWSIGLAGMNEQFF
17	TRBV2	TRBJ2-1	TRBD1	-	TGTGCCAGCAGTGAACCACGCGGACAGGCCACTATCGATGAGCAGTTCTTC	CASSEPRGQATIDEQFF
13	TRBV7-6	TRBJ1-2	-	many	TGTGCCAGCAGCTTAACAGAGACCTATGGCTACACCTTC	CASSLTETYGYTF
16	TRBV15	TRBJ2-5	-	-	TGTGCCACCAGCAAAAATAAACAGGTTAGAAGTGAGACCCAGTACTTC	CATSKNKQVRSETQYF
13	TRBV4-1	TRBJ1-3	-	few	TGCGCCAGCACCGACGACGTAGGAAACACCATATATTTT	CASTDDVGNTIYF
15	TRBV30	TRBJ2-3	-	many	TGTGCCTGGAGTCGTGGGGGGCGCGTCATAGATACGCAGTATTTT	CAWSRGGRVIDTQYF
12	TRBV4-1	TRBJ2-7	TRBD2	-	TGCGCCAGCTCCCTCAAAGCGGGAGTCCAGTACTTC	CASSLKAGVQYF
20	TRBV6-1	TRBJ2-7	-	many	TGTGCCAGCAGTGACCCTCGGAAGGGCCCCGGGACCCAGTCGCTCTACGAGCAGTACTTC	CASSDPRKGPGTQSLYEQYF
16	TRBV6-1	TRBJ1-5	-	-	TGTGCCAGCAGTGAAGCGTCGCCAGGGGTGGATCGGCCCCAGCATTTT	CASSEASPGVDRPQHF
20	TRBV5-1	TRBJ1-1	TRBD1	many	TGCGCCAGCAGCTTGGGGGGGAAACTCCGGGACAGAAGGCAGGACACTGAAGCTTTCTTT	CASSLGGKLRDRRQDTEAFF
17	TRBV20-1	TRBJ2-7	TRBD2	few	TGCAGTGCTAGAGATCTGAGGGGGCTAGCGGGGGGTGGTGAGCAGTACTTC	CSARDLRGLAGGGEQYF
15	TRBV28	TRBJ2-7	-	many	TGTGCCAGCAGTTCGGAAACACAGGGTGGTGGCGAGCAGTACTTC	CASSSETQGGGEQYF
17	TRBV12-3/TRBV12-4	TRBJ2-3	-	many	TGTGCCAGCACCAGCTTCGGGACAAAAGCTAGCACAGATACGCAGTATTTT	CASTSFGTKASTDTQYF
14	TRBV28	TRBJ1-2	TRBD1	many	TGTGCCAGCAGTGCCAGACAGGGTGACTATGGCTACACCTTC	CASSARQGDYGYTF